This TCR beta chain was captured in a study of STAT3 mutations in large granular lymphocyte leukemia. About the research overall: Roughly half the longitudinally sequenced T-LGLL patients had canonical STAT3 mutations. General observations from the study: In 6 of 18 patients, new TCR clonotypes emerged after therapy. No sample exists from the first appearance of each clone. Suggested: STAT3 mutation was not the ancestral event for these clonal expansions. In T-cell large granular lymphocyte leukemia, about half of patients showed multiple immunodominant subclonotypes.

The ends were cut back, 0 bases at V and 0 bases at J, with 5 bases in the middle. Germline CDR1 reads SGHRS; CDR2 reads YFSETQ. This CDR3 is built from 14 residues. TCRdb's copy holds only in-frame clones and misses some; the assay was immunoSEQ multiplex PCR. The sample includes about 5,200 clones, about two thirds of them seen just once. As to this clone: Its target is unknown.

The chain carries TRBV5-1 and TRBJ2-3; no reliable D call. Sequenced sample: PBMCs. This TCR was recovered from a human donor with T large granular lymphocyte leukemia. Some clones in this sample may be carry-over from other donors' samples. CDR3 nucleotides: TGCGCCAGCAGCTTGGCCTTCAGCACAGATACGCAGTATTTT. This gives the protein CASSLAFSTDTQYF.